The following is a TCR beta chain sequence with its context. Its target is unknown. This CDR3 has 14 residues. Trimming removed 4 bases from V and 1 base from J, with 12 bases in between. CDR1 is SGHNT, CDR2 YYREEE, per germline (reference sequence). What went into each PCR as a spike was synthetic TCR analog templates. TCRdb's table, derived via immunoSEQ multiplex PCR, lists solely in-frame clones and lacks some. Of almost 50,000 clones in the sample, under 90% were seen once. These data belong to a study of PD-L1 blockade in urothelial cancer. On the study more broadly: Analyses were performed on blood at 3 weeks after treatment start (the second dose) and at 6 weeks. Findings of the study overall: Durable-benefit patients showed greater tumor-associated blood clone expansion at 3 weeks.

The sample's time point: pretreatment peripheral blood. The genes are TRBV5-4 and TRBJ2-7; no clear D gene. The clonotype was recovered from a man aged 65 to 85 with urothelial cancer. Sequenced here: PBMCs, sampled around atezolizumab (anti-PD-L1) treatment. CDR3 in amino acids: CASSPTGRSYEQYF. The CDR3 DNA reads as TGTGCCAGCAGCCCGACCGGCAGGTCCTACGAGCAGTACTTC.